The 30 T cell receptor beta chains below were found in one sample sequenced in a study of identical twins. TCRdb analysed the 5' RACE reads with MiXCR anew, one entry per CDR3 protein. The table lists 450,000 to 650,000 distinct CDR3 sequences, roughly 15% of them singletons. These data also featured in a second study, about yellow fever vaccine responses in identical twins.

Sample: CD4+ T cells sorted from blood. The source of these receptors is a young woman in good health.

This clonotype has only a few counts. This rearrangement joins TRBV6-1 to TRBJ1-2; D unresolved. The V end was cut by 3 bases, the J end by 0 bases, with 14 bases between. Per the germline V gene, CDR1 is MNHNS and CDR2 is SASEGT. CDR3 length: 16 amino acids. CDR3 region: CASSDSLAAANYGYTF. The CDR3, as DNA: TGTGCCAGCAGTGACAGTTTGGCAGCAGCTAACTATGGCTACACCTTC.

This clonotype occurred a few times. The rearrangement joins TRBV20-1 to TRBJ2-2; D is ambiguous. CDR1 is DFQATT, CDR2 SNEGSKA, per germline (reference sequence). The CDR3 is 14 amino acids. With 1 base removed from V and 6 bases from J, the gap between germline ends came to 12 bases. This CDR3 reads CSARVPIGAGELFF. CDR3 in DNA: TGCAGTGCTAGAGTCCCTATTGGGGCCGGGGAGCTGTTTTTT.

V is TRBV10-3 and J is TRBJ2-4; 12 bases align to TRBD2. Per the germline V gene, CDR1 is ENHRY and CDR2 is SYGVKD. With 8 bases clipped from V and 3 bases from J, the junction kept 11 bases outside the gene matches. CDR3 length: 17 amino acids. Written as DNA, the CDR3 is TGTGCCATCGGCCCTATTCTAGCGGGAGGGAACAAAAACATTCAGTACTTC. Amino acid sequence: CAIGPILAGGNKNIQYF.

In this sample, this clonotype turned up a few times. The J gene is TRBJ2-2, the V gene TRBV12-3 or TRBV12-4, with 10 bases aligning to TRBD2. The CDR3 length is 15 residues. V shed 6 bases, J shed 7 bases, and the junction held 8 bases outside the gene matches. The CDR3 sequence: CASSRGTSAGGELFF. Here the CDR3 DNA reads TGTGCCAGCAGCCGTGGGACTAGCGCCGGCGGGGAGCTGTTTTTT.

In this sample, this clonotype turned up a few times. This rearrangement joins TRBV6-2 or TRBV6-3 to TRBJ2-5, with 11 bases lining up with TRBD2. Germline CDR1 is MNHEY and CDR2 is SVGEGT. V trimming: 5 bases; J trimming: 2 bases; junction bases outside the gene matches: 10. The length of the CDR3 is 17 residues. CDR3 in DNA: TGTGCCAGCAGTCGCCCGGTGGTAGCGGGAGGGCAAGAGACCCAGTACTTC. As protein: CASSRPVVAGGQETQYF.

DNA of the CDR3: TGTGCCACCAGTGATTCACGAGTGGAGACCCAGTACTTC. Residues: CATSDSRVETQYF. The genes are TRBV24-1 and TRBJ2-5; D is undetermined. The V end was cut by 2 bases, the J end by 5 bases, with 8 bases between. In germline, CDR1 is KGHDR, CDR2 SFDVKD. This CDR3 has 13 amino acids.

This clonotype was found a few times. The rearrangement uses TRBV21-1 and TRBJ1-5; the tabulated D call, TRBD1, remains unverified against the DNA. TRBV21-1 is a pseudogene locus. This CDR3 is 13 amino acids long. The CDR3 sequence: CANPTGRGQPQHF. The CDR3 DNA sequence: TGTGCCAACCCGACAGGGCGCGGTCAGCCCCAGCATTTT.

This chain joins TRBV5-1 and TRBJ2-1; D possibly corresponds to TRBD1 (6 bases). From germline, CDR1 is SGHRS and CDR2 YFSETQ. CDR3 size: 12 residues. V lost 8 bases, J lost 8 bases, and 14 bases lay in between. The CDR3 region is CASSGTFDEQFF. The CDR3, as DNA: TGCGCCAGTTCCGGGACATTCGATGAGCAGTTCTTC.

The chain couples TRBV5-6 to TRBJ2-1, with 9 bases lining up with TRBD2. The CDR3 spans 16 residues. Germline trimming cut 3 bases from V and 6 bases from J; bases unmatched to any gene: 10. CDR1 is SGHDT and CDR2 is YYEEEE in the germline V gene. Here the CDR3 reads CASSYPIAGVGNEQFF. CDR3 in DNA: TGTGCCAGCAGCTACCCTATAGCGGGAGTAGGCAATGAGCAGTTCTTC.

In this sample, this clonotype turned up many times. This chain links TRBV29-1 with TRBJ2-3, with no clear D. The V gene lost 0 bases and the J gene lost 2 bases, with 6 bases spanning the gap. The CDR3 runs to 13 residues. Germline V CDR1 and CDR2: SQVTM, ANQGSEA. In DNA form, the CDR3 reads TGCAGCGTTGAAGAGGGATTCACAGATACGCAGTATTTT. Its protein is CSVEEGFTDTQYF.

This clonotype was recorded many times. The chain is built from TRBV4-1 and TRBJ1-3, with TRBD1 matching over 8 bases. The CDR3 consists of 17 residues. V shed 1 base and J 4 bases; nucleotides not matched to a gene: 9. Per germline, CDR1 MGHRA and CDR2 YSYEKL. The CDR3 region has the DNA TGCGCCAGCAGCCAAGCCCCCAGGACAGGGTCCGGAAACACCATATATTTT. It is translated as CASSQAPRTGSGNTIYF.

This clonotype was counted between two and nine times. The chain joins TRBV5-1 to TRBJ1-1; 8 bases line up with TRBD1. This CDR3 has 13 amino acids. Germline-derived CDR1 and CDR2 are SGHRS and YFSETQ. The V gene end was trimmed by 7 bases and the J gene end by 4 bases; junction bases not matched to a gene: 6. As DNA, the CDR3 is TGCGCCAGCGCCAAAACAGGGGGCACTGAAGCTTTCTTT. It is translated as CASAKTGGTEAFF.

There are a few counts of this clonotype. This chain connects TRBV5-5 to TRBJ1-3; D is ambiguous. CDR1 is SGHKS and CDR2 is YYEKEE in the germline V gene (reference sequence). This CDR3 region has 14 residues. The germline V and J ends were trimmed by 2 bases and 0 bases, with 6 bases remaining between them. This CDR3 is CASSLPDSGNTIYF. The CDR3 region has the DNA TGTGCCAGCAGCTTACCAGACTCTGGAAACACCATATATTTT.

There are a few counts of this clonotype. The V call is TRBV24-1, the J call TRBJ2-1; 12 bases fit TRBD1. Germline-derived CDR1 and CDR2 are KGHDR and SFDVKD. The CDR3 loop spans 17 amino acids. V was pared by 9 bases and J by 8 bases, with 16 bases of the junction left unmatched. The CDR3 region has the DNA TGTGCCACCCTCGAGGGACAGGGGGCGCCGGCGGGGGATGAGCAGTTCTTC. This translates into CATLEGQGAPAGDEQFF.

This clonotype was seen a few times. The chain is built from TRBV11-3 and TRBJ2-4, with D perhaps matching TRBD2 (6 bases). Germline CDR1 and CDR2: SGHNT and YENEEA. Deletions cut 5 bases from V and 2 bases from J, with 19 bases between. The CDR3 runs to 17 residues. As DNA, the CDR3 is TGTGCCAGCAGCCCCGGGACGGGGGACGGGTCCAAAAACATTCAGTACTTC. It encodes CASSPGTGDGSKNIQYF.

The V call is TRBV29-1, the J call TRBJ2-7, with TRBD1 matching over 9 bases. Germline values: CDR1 SQVTM, CDR2 ANQGSEA. CDR3 length equals 15 residues. The junction had 9 bases not matched to a gene; V was cut back by 1 base and J by 5 bases. Here the CDR3 reads CSVEVAGTGSHEQYF. The CDR3 DNA reads TGCAGCGTTGAAGTTGCTGGGACAGGGTCCCACGAGCAGTACTTC.

The chain is built from TRBV20-1 and TRBJ2-4, with D uncertain. Per the germline V gene, CDR1 is DFQATT and CDR2 is SNEGSKA (reference sequence). The CDR3 extends over 13 amino acids. Trimming shortened V by 6 bases and J by 1 base, and 10 bases separated the two germline ends. As DNA, the CDR3 is TGCAGTGCCGGAAGTAACGCCAAAAACATTCAGTACTTC. Residues: CSAGSNAKNIQYF.

The chain carries TRBV12-3 or TRBV12-4 and TRBJ2-7; the D gene is possibly TRBD1 (5 bases). Trimming removed 6 bases from V and 6 bases from J, with 15 bases in between. The CDR3 covers 13 residues. Written as DNA, the CDR3 is TGTGCCAGCAGAAAAGACAGTATGAGCGAGCAGTACGTC. It encodes CASRKDSMSEQYV.

A few counts support this clonotype. The CDR3 sequence: CASSHPLGPGRANEKLFF. The CDR3 nucleotides read TGCGCCAGCAGCCACCCTCTGGGTCCCGGCCGGGCTAATGAAAAACTGTTTTTT. The rearrangement joins TRBV4-1 to TRBJ1-4; D call uncertain. The CDR3 loop spans 18 amino acids. Trimming took 3 bases from V and 3 from J, leaving 20 bases between them. Germline V gene data show CDR1 as MGHRA and CDR2 as YSYEKL.

This clonotype has a handful of counts. The J gene is TRBJ2-3, the V gene TRBV20-1; 8 nucleotides align to TRBD1. The CDR3 runs to 14 residues. Germline lookup yields CDR1 DFQATT and CDR2 SNEGSKA (reference sequence). J gave up 2 bases and V 7 bases, and 8 bases lay outside the gene matches. The CDR3 region has the DNA TGCAGTGTAACGAGGACAGGGATCACAGATACGCAGTATTTT. Amino acids: CSVTRTGITDTQYF.

This clonotype was detected only a few times. The CDR3 sequence is CASSRYSQPQHF. CDR3 nucleotides: TGTGCCAGCAGCCGGTATAGTCAGCCCCAGCATTTT. The chain combines TRBV7-2 with TRBJ1-5; D is uncertain. The CDR3 is 12 residues long. CDR1 is SGHTA and CDR2 is FQGNSA in the germline V gene. The V end lost 5 bases, the J end lost 6 bases, and 8 bases lay between the germline ends.

This clonotype was detected once. V and J are TRBV6-1 and TRBJ1-4; D may be TRBD1 (5 bases). The CDR3 is made up of 15 amino acids. The germline V and J ends were trimmed by 6 bases and 4 bases, with 15 bases remaining between them. Per the germline V gene, CDR1 is MNHNS and CDR2 is SASEGT. The CDR3 is CASSPGLNLNEKLFF. The CDR3 DNA follows: TGTGCCAGCAGCCCGGGACTGAATCTTAATGAAAAACTGTTTTTT.

The rearrangement links TRBV20-1 to TRBJ2-3; 7 nucleotides agree with TRBD2. J gave up 2 bases and V 4 bases, and 18 bases lay outside the gene matches. This CDR3 has 18 amino acids. The germline V gene encodes CDR1 DFQATT and CDR2 SNEGSKA (reference sequence). The CDR3 here is CSATSLERGGLITDTQYF. In nucleotides, the CDR3 is TGCAGTGCTACTTCGTTAGAGCGGGGCGGATTAATCACAGATACGCAGTATTTT.

The gene calls are TRBV3-1 and TRBJ2-7, with 7 bases identical to TRBD1. Germline CDR1 and CDR2: LGHDT and YNNKEL (reference sequence). There are 13 residues in the CDR3. Losses at the gene ends were 11 bases for V and 2 bases for J; bases not matched to a gene: 9. The CDR3 loop is CACLRDRTYEQYV. The CDR3 DNA follows: TGTGCCTGCCTACGGGACAGAACCTACGAGCAGTACGTC.

The genes are TRBV18 and TRBJ2-1, with D perhaps assigned TRBD1 or TRBD2 (5 bases each). CDR1 and CDR2 from the germline V gene are KGHSH and LQKENI. The CDR3 spans 20 residues. V was trimmed by 0 bases and J by 10 bases, leaving 31 bases between them. CDR3 sequence: CASSPPPDLPRTYARREQFF. The CDR3 bases are TGTGCCAGCTCACCACCGCCAGACCTTCCCAGGACATACGCTCGGAGGGAGCAGTTCTTC.

A few counts support this clonotype. The chain employs TRBV24-1 and TRBJ2-1; D not certain. Germline V CDR1 and CDR2: KGHDR, SFDVKD. The CDR3 covers 15 residues. V was shortened by 3 bases and J by 5 bases, with 13 bases between the two germline ends. CDR3 DNA: TGTGCCACCAGTGATCCCAAAAAAATTAACAATGAGCAGTTCTTC. Its translation: CATSDPKKINNEQFF.

This clonotype was found a few times. V is TRBV6-4 and J is TRBJ2-3; 11 nucleotides agree with TRBD2. V shed 1 base and J 6 bases; nucleotides not matched to a gene: 6. Germline V gene data show CDR1 as MRHNA and CDR2 as SNTAGT. The CDR3 totals 16 residues. The chain's CDR3 is CASSDLAGGPRDTQYF. The DNA for the CDR3 is TGTGCCAGCAGTGACTTAGCGGGGGGGCCCCGTGATACGCAGTATTTT.

This clonotype was seen many times. V usage is TRBV5-1 and J usage is TRBJ1-2; tentatively, D is TRBD1 (5 bases). The CDR3 spans 17 residues. Germline assignment: CDR1 SGHRS and CDR2 YFSETQ. The V and J ends lost 4 bases and 0 bases respectively, with 19 bases between them. Here the CDR3 reads CASSPTEFSPANYGYTF. In DNA, the CDR3 is TGCGCCAGCAGCCCGACAGAATTTTCTCCAGCTAACTATGGCTACACCTTC.

This clonotype was recorded a few times. The chain combines TRBV7-9 with TRBJ1-1, with 9 bases identical to TRBD1. CDR1 and CDR2 (germline): SEHNR, FQNEAQ (reference sequence). The CDR3 extends over 17 amino acids. V lost 6 bases, J lost 0 bases, and 11 bases stayed unmatched. The CDR3, as DNA: TGTGCCAGCAGACCCCCCTTTAACAGGGGGCTGAACACTGAAGCTTTCTTT. Its protein product is CASRPPFNRGLNTEAFF.

This clonotype was counted only a few times. V is TRBV7-2 and J is TRBJ2-7; D possibly corresponds to TRBD2 (6 bases). The CDR3 spans 14 residues. Per germline, CDR1 SGHTA and CDR2 FQGNSA. The V gene lost 5 bases and the J gene lost 0 bases, with 11 bases spanning the gap. CDR3 coding DNA: TGTGCCAGCAGCCTTATGGGACTCTCCTACGAGCAGTACTTC. Translated: CASSLMGLSYEQYF. Using reference TRBV7-2 and TRBJ2-7 for the parts outside the CDR3, the full variable domain is GAGVSQSPSNKVTEKGKDVELRCDPISGHTALYWYRQSLGQGLEFLIYFQGNSAPDKSGLPSDRFSAERTGGSVSTLTIQRTQQEDSAVYLCASSLMGLSYEQYFGPGTRLTVT.